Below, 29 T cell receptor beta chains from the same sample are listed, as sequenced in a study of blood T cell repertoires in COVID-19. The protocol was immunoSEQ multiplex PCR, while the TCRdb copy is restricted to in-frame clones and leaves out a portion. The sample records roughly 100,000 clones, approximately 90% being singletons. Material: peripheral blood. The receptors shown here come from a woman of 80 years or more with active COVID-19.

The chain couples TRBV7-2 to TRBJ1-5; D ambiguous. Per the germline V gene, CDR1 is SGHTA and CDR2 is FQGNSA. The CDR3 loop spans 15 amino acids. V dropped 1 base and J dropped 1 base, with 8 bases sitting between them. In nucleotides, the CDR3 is TGTGCCAGCAGCTTAGTGGTCGCGAGCAATCAGCCCCAGCATTTT. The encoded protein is CASSLVVASNQPQHF.

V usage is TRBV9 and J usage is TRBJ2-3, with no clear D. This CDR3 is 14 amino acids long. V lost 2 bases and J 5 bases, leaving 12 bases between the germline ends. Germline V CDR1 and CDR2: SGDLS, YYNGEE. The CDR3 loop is CASSVRHVRDTQYF. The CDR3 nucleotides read TGTGCCAGCAGCGTCAGGCACGTTCGAGATACGCAGTATTTT.

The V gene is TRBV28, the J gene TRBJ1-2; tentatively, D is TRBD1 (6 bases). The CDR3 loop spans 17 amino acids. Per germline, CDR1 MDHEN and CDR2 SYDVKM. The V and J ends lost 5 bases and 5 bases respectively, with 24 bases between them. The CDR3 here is CASSAEYFGTNHYGYTF. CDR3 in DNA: TGTGCCAGCAGTGCAGAATACTTCGGGACAAACCATTATGGCTACACCTTC.

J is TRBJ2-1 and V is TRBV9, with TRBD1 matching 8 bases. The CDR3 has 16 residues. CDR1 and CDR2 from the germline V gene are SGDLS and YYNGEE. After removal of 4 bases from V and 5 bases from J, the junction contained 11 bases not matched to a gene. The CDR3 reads CASSPRLGQVDNEQFF. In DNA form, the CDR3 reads TGTGCCAGCAGCCCTCGACTGGGACAGGTGGACAATGAGCAGTTCTTC.

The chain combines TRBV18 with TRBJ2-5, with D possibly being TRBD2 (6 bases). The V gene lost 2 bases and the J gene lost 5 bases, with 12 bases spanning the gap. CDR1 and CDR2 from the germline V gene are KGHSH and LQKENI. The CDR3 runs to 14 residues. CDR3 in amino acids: CASSPGTGEETQYF. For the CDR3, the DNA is TGTGCCAGCTCACCAGGGACGGGAGAGGAGACCCAGTACTTC.

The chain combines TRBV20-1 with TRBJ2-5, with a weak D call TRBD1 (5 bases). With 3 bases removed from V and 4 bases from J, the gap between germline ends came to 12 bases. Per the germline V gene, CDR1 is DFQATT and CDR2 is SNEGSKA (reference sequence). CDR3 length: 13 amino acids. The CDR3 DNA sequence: TGCAGTGCTAGTAGGGGCGGACGAGAGACCCAGTACTTC. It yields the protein CSASRGGRETQYF.

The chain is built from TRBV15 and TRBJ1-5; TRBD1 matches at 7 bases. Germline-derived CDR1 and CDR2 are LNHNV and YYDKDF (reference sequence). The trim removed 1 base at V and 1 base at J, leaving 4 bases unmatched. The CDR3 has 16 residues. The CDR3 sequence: CATSRGSRGSNQPQHF. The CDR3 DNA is TGTGCCACCAGCAGAGGAAGCAGGGGGAGCAATCAGCCCCAGCATTTT.

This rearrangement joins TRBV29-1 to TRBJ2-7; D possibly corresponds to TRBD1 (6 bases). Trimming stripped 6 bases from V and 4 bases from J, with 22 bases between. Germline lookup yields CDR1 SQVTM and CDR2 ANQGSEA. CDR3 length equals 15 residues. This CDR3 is CSVAPYRVSTYEQYF. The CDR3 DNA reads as TGCAGCGTAGCCCCTTACAGGGTATCAACTTACGAGCAGTACTTC.

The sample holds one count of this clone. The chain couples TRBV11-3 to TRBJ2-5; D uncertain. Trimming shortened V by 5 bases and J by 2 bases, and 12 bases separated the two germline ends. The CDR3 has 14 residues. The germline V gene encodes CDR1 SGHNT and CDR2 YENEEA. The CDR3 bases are TGTGCCAGCAGCCACGGCGGAGTTCAAGAGACCCAGTACTTC. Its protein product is CASSHGGVQETQYF.

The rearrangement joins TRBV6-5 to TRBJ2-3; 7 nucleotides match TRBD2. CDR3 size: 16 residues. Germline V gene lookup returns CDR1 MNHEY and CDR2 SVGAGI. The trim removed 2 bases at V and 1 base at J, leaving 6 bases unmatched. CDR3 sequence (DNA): TGTGCCAGCAGTTACGGCGGGGGTGGTGGCACAGATACGCAGTATTTT. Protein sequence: CASSYGGGGGTDTQYF.

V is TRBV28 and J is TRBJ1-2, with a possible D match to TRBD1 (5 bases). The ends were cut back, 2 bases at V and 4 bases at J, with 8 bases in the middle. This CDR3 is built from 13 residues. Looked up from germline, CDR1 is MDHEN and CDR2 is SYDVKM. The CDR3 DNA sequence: TGTGCCAGCAGTTTAAGGGGTGGCTATGGCTACACCTTC. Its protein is CASSLRGGYGYTF.

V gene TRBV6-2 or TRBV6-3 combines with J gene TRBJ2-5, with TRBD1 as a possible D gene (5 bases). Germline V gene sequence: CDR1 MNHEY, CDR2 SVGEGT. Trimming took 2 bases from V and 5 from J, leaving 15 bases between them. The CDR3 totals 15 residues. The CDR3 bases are TGTGCCAGCAGTTACGGGCAGGGTATTTCGGAGACCCAGTACTTC. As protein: CASSYGQGISETQYF.

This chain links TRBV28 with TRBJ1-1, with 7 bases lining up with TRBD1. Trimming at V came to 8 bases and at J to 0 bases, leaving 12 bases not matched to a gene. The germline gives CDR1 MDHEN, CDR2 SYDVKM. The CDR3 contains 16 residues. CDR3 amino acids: CASPSPLQGMNTEAFF. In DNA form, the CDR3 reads TGTGCCAGCCCTTCTCCCTTACAGGGGATGAACACTGAAGCTTTCTTT.

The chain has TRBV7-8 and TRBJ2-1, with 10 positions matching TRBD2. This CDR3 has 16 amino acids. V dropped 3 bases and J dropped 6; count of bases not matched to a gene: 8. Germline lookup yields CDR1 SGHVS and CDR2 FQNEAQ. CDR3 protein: CASSLLPSGSFNEQFF. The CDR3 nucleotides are TGTGCCAGCAGCTTGTTGCCTAGCGGGAGCTTCAATGAGCAGTTCTTC.

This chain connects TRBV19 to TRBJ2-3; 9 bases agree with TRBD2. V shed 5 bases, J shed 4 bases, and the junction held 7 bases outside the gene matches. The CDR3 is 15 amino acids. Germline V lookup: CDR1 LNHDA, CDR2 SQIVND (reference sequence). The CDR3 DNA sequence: TGTGCCAGTAGTGCTAGCGGGAAAGTTGCAGATACGCAGTATTTT. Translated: CASSASGKVADTQYF.

The CDR3 nucleotides read TGTGCCACCAGTGAGCGGAGGACCAATCAGCCCCAGCATTTT. This gives the protein CATSERRTNQPQHF. This rearrangement joins TRBV24-1 to TRBJ1-5; D ambiguous. This CDR3 is 14 amino acids long. The germline gives CDR1 KGHDR, CDR2 SFDVKD. V was clipped by 4 bases and J by 3 bases, with 9 bases between them.

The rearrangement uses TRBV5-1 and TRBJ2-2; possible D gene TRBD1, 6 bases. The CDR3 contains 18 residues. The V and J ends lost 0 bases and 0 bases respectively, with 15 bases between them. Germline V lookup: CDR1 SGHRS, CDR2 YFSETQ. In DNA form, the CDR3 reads TGCGCCAGCAGCTTGGTGCCAGGGGCGATTCCGAACACCGGGGAGCTGTTTTTT. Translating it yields CASSLVPGAIPNTGELFF.

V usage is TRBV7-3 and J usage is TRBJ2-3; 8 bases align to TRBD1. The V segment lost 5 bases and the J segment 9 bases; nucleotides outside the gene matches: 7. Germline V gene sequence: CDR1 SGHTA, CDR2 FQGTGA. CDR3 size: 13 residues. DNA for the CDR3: TGTGCCAGCAGCCCCGGACAGGGCGTAACGCAGTATTTT. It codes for CASSPGQGVTQYF.

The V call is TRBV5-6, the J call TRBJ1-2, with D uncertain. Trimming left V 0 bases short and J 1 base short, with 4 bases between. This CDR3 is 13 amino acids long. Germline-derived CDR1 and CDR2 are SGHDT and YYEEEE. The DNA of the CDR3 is TGTGCCAGCAGCTTGGGGCTTAACTATGGCTACACCTTC. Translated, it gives CASSLGLNYGYTF.

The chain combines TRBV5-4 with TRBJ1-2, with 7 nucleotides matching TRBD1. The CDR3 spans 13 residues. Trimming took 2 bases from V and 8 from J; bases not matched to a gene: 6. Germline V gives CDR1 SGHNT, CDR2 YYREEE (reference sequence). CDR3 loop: CASSFGRGDGYTF. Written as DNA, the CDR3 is TGTGCCAGCAGCTTTGGCAGGGGGGACGGCTACACCTTC. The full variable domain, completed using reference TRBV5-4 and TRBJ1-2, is ETGVTQSPTHLIKTRGQQVTLRCSSQSGHNTVSWYQQALGQGPQFIFQYYREEENGRGNFPPRFSGLQFPNYSSELNVNALELDDSALYLCASSFGRGDGYTFGSGTRLTVV.

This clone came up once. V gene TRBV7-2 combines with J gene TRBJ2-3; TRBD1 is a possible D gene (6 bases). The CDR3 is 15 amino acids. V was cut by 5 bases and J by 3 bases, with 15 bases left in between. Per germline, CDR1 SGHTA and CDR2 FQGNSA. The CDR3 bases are TGTGCCAGCAGCGCCCAGGGGTACAGGACAGATACGCAGTATTTT. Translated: CASSAQGYRTDTQYF.

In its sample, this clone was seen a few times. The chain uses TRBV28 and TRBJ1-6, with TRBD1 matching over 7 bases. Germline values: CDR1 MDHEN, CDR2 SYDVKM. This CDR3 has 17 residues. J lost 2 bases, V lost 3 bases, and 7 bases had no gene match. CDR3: CASSFFVGQPYNSPLHF. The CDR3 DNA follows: TGTGCCAGCAGTTTTTTCGTGGGACAGCCCTATAATTCACCCCTCCACTTT.

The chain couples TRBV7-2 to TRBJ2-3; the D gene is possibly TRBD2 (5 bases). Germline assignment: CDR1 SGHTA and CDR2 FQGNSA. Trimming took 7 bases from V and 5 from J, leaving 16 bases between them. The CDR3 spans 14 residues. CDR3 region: CASTFQAGKDTQYF. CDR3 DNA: TGTGCCAGCACCTTCCAGGCCGGGAAAGATACGCAGTATTTT.

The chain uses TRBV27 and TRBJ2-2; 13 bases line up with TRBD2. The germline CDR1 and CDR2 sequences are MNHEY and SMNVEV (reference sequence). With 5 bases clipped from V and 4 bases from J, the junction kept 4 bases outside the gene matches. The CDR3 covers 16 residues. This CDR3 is CASSLGLAGSTGELFF. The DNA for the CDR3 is TGTGCCAGCAGTCTGGGACTAGCGGGAAGCACCGGGGAGCTGTTTTTT.

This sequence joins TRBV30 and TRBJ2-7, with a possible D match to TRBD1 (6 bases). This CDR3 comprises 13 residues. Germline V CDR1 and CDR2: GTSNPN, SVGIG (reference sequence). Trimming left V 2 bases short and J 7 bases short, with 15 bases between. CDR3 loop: CAWSPGTLREQYF. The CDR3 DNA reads TGTGCCTGGAGTCCCGGGACACTCCGGGAGCAGTACTTC.

In DNA, the CDR3 is TGTGCCAGCCAAGAGACAGCCACTGAAGCTTTCTTT. This codes for CASQETATEAFF. The rearrangement links TRBV18 to TRBJ1-1; D perhaps matches TRBD1 (5 bases). The CDR3 totals 12 residues. CDR1 is KGHSH, CDR2 LQKENI, per germline. With 8 bases removed from V and 4 bases from J, the gap between germline ends came to 11 bases.

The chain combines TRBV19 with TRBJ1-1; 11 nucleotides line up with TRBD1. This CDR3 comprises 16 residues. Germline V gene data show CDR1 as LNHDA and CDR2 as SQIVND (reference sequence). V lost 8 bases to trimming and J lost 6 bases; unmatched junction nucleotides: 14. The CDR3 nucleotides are TGTGCCAGTCGGGACAGGGGGGGTTTTGGAGAATCTGAAGCTTTCTTT. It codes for CASRDRGGFGESEAFF.

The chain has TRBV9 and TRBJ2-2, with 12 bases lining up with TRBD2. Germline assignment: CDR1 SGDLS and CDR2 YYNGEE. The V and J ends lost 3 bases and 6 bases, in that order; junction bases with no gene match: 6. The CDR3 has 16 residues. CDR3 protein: CASSATSGRISGELFF. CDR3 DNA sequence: TGTGCCAGCAGCGCCACTAGCGGGAGGATTTCCGGGGAGCTGTTTTTT. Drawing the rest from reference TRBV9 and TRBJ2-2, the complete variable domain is DSGVTQTPKHLITATGQRVTLRCSPRSGDLSVYWYQQSLDQGLQFLIQYYNGEERAKGNILERFSAQQFPDLHSELNLSSLELGDSALYFCASSATSGRISGELFFGEGSRLTVL.

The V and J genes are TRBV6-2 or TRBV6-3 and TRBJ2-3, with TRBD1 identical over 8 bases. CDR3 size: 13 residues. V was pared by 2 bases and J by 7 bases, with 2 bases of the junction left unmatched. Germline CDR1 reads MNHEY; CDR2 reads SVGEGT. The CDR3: CASSYDRGHTQYF. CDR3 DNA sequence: TGTGCCAGCAGTTACGACAGGGGACATACGCAGTATTTT.